This is a list of T cell receptor beta chains from one sample in a study of blood T cell repertoires in COVID-19. Method: immunoSEQ multiplex PCR; TCRdb's copy keeps in-frame clones and lacks some. The sample contains approximately 390,000 clones, around 87% of which appear only once. The sample taken for sequencing was peripheral blood. These receptors all stem from an older woman with COVID-19, enrolled during active disease. Each CDR3 is given with its conserved first and last residue. The D gene is left open where the match is weak. Clone size is not always given. Where it is, it says once, few, many or a class for expanded clones.

v_call: TRBV7-3
clone_size: NA
d_call: NA
cdr3_length: 15
j_call: TRBJ2-7
cdr3_aa: CASSLTGGRFDEQYF
cdr3_nt: TGTGCCAGCAGCTTAACTGGGGGCCGCTTCGACGAGCAGTACTTC

v_call: TRBV14
clone_size: NA
d_call: TRBD2
cdr3_length: 17
j_call: TRBJ2-2
cdr3_aa: CASSLPGLASDTGELFF
cdr3_nt: TGTGCCAGCAGCCTCCCGGGACTAGCGTCCGACACCGGGGAGCTGTTTTTT

v_call: TRBV19
clone_size: NA
d_call: NA
cdr3_length: 14
j_call: TRBJ2-2
cdr3_aa: CASSRTANTGELFF
cdr3_nt: TGTGCCAGTAGCCGGACAGCCAACACCGGGGAGCTGTTTTTT

v_call: TRBV25-1
clone_size: NA
d_call: TRBD1
cdr3_length: 18
j_call: TRBJ2-6
cdr3_aa: CASQTPTGDSSGANVLTF
cdr3_nt: TGTGCCAGCCAGACCCCGACAGGGGACTCCTCTGGGGCCAACGTCCTGACTTTC

v_call: TRBV6-1
clone_size: few
d_call: NA
cdr3_length: 15
j_call: TRBJ1-2
cdr3_aa: CASSEASGWAYGYTF
cdr3_nt: TGTGCCAGCAGTGAAGCGAGCGGTTGGGCCTATGGCTACACCTTC

v_call: TRBV6-2/TRBV6-3
clone_size: NA
d_call: TRBD2
cdr3_length: 18
j_call: TRBJ2-3
cdr3_aa: CASSYEPGLAGGRDTQYF
cdr3_nt: TGTGCCAGCAGTTATGAGCCGGGACTAGCGGGGGGCAGAGATACGCAGTATTTT

v_call: TRBV5-1
clone_size: once
d_call: NA
cdr3_length: 15
j_call: TRBJ1-1
cdr3_aa: CASSWGRGGVTEAFF
cdr3_nt: TGCGCCAGCAGCTGGGGCAGGGGTGGGGTCACTGAAGCTTTCTTT

v_call: TRBV29-1
clone_size: NA
d_call: TRBD1
cdr3_length: 12
j_call: TRBJ1-1
cdr3_aa: CSGGDRVPEAFF
cdr3_nt: TGCAGCGGGGGGGACAGGGTTCCTGAAGCTTTCTTT

v_call: TRBV28
clone_size: NA
d_call: NA
cdr3_length: 11
j_call: TRBJ2-7
cdr3_aa: CASSENYEQYF
cdr3_nt: TGTGCCAGCAGTGAGAACTACGAGCAGTACTTC

v_call: TRBV9
clone_size: NA
d_call: NA
cdr3_length: 15
j_call: TRBJ2-2
cdr3_aa: CASSVVSGPLGELFF
cdr3_nt: TGTGCCAGCAGCGTAGTGTCAGGTCCCCTCGGGGAGCTGTTTTTT

v_call: TRBV6-5
clone_size: NA
d_call: NA
cdr3_length: 15
j_call: TRBJ1-5
cdr3_aa: CASRAGQWGNQPQHF
cdr3_nt: TGTGCCAGCAGAGCGGGACAATGGGGCAATCAGCCCCAGCATTTT

v_call: TRBV18
clone_size: once
d_call: NA
cdr3_length: 16
j_call: TRBJ2-3
cdr3_aa: CASSTKGSGDKDTQYF
cdr3_nt: TGTGCCAGCTCCACTAAAGGGAGCGGGGACAAAGATACGCAGTATTTT

v_call: TRBV9
clone_size: NA
d_call: NA
cdr3_length: 14
j_call: TRBJ1-1
cdr3_aa: CASTAGPVNTEAFF
cdr3_nt: TGTGCCAGCACGGCAGGGCCTGTGAACACTGAAGCTTTCTTT

v_call: TRBV5-1
clone_size: NA
d_call: NA
cdr3_length: 16
j_call: TRBJ2-6
cdr3_aa: CASSLYQGSGANVLTF
cdr3_nt: TGCGCCAGCAGCTTGTATCAGGGAAGTGGGGCCAACGTCCTGACTTTC

v_call: TRBV5-6
clone_size: NA
d_call: TRBD1
cdr3_length: 13
j_call: TRBJ1-6
cdr3_aa: CASSLEDRNTLHF
cdr3_nt: TGTGCCAGCAGCTTGGAGGACAGGAACACCCTCCACTTT

v_call: TRBV28
clone_size: once
d_call: NA
cdr3_length: 15
j_call: TRBJ2-7
cdr3_aa: CASSSTGTIPYEQYF
cdr3_nt: TGTGCCAGCAGTTCAACCGGGACAATTCCCTACGAGCAGTACTTC

v_call: TRBV12-3/TRBV12-4
clone_size: NA
d_call: NA
cdr3_length: 11
j_call: TRBJ2-1
cdr3_aa: CASSLGIEQFF
cdr3_nt: TGTGCCAGCAGTTTAGGTATTGAGCAGTTCTTC

v_call: TRBV9
clone_size: NA
d_call: NA
cdr3_length: 14
j_call: TRBJ1-1
cdr3_aa: CASSVAPGRDEAFF
cdr3_nt: TGTGCCAGCAGCGTAGCCCCAGGCCGGGATGAAGCTTTCTTT

v_call: TRBV28
clone_size: NA
d_call: NA
cdr3_length: 12
j_call: TRBJ2-1
cdr3_aa: CASTSAVGEQFF
cdr3_nt: TGTGCCAGCACCTCGGCGGTGGGTGAGCAGTTCTTC

v_call: TRBV7-9
clone_size: NA
d_call: NA
cdr3_length: 15
j_call: TRBJ1-1
cdr3_aa: CASTSREGLNTEAFF
cdr3_nt: TGTGCCAGCACCTCCCGGGAGGGACTGAACACTGAAGCTTTCTTT

v_call: TRBV7-9
clone_size: once
d_call: NA
cdr3_length: 17
j_call: TRBJ2-1
cdr3_aa: CASSLLGKSVSGNEQFF
cdr3_nt: TGTGCCAGCAGCCTCTTGGGCAAGTCTGTGTCGGGGAATGAGCAGTTCTTC

v_call: TRBV5-6
clone_size: NA
d_call: TRBD1
cdr3_length: 15
j_call: TRBJ2-5
cdr3_aa: CASSPTGALGETQYF
cdr3_nt: TGTGCCAGCAGCCCAACAGGGGCCTTAGGGGAAACCCAGTACTTC

v_call: TRBV19
clone_size: NA
d_call: TRBD1
cdr3_length: 16
j_call: TRBJ1-2
cdr3_aa: CASSIATGGVNYGYTF
cdr3_nt: TGTGCCAGTAGTATCGCCACAGGGGGAGTTAACTATGGCTACACCTTC

v_call: TRBV2
clone_size: NA
d_call: TRBD1
cdr3_length: 18
j_call: TRBJ2-7
cdr3_aa: CASSELGTGSSLSYEQYF
cdr3_nt: TGTGCCAGCAGTGAATTGGGGACAGGGTCCTCTCTTTCGTACGAGCAGTACTTC

v_call: TRBV7-9
clone_size: NA
d_call: NA
cdr3_length: 12
j_call: TRBJ1-1
cdr3_aa: CASSLGREEAFF
cdr3_nt: TGTGCCAGCAGCTTAGGGAGAGAAGAAGCTTTCTTT

v_call: TRBV23-1
clone_size: few
d_call: NA
cdr3_length: 15
j_call: TRBJ1-5
cdr3_aa: CASSQYTNSNQPQHF
cdr3_nt: TGCGCCAGCAGTCAATATACAAATAGCAATCAGCCCCAGCATTTT

v_call: TRBV7-2
clone_size: few
d_call: TRBD1
cdr3_length: 18
j_call: TRBJ1-5
cdr3_aa: CASSLAGQGGIRNQPQHF
cdr3_nt: TGTGCCAGCAGCTTAGCGGGACAGGGGGGGATCCGCAATCAGCCCCAGCATTTT